A selection of T cell receptor beta chains follows, all from one sample in a study of blood T cell repertoires in COVID-19. TCRdb keeps only in-frame clones here, not all; method: immunoSEQ multiplex PCR. The table includes about 400,000 clones, around 87% detected once. The material sequenced was PBMCs or T cells enriched from blood (not recorded which). The receptor set was obtained from a man aged 35 to 55 in a cohort exposed to, infected with or recovered from COVID-19 (not recorded which). Each CDR3 is given with its conserved first and last residue. The order of the fields is J gene, clone size, V gene, D gene, CDR3 DNA, CDR3 protein. D genes are given only for firm matches. Clone size, where shown, is once, few, many, or a class for clones that have expanded.

TRBJ2-1 | - | TRBV11-2 | TRBD2 | TGTGCCAGCAGCTTAGAAAGTAGCGGGAGCAATGAGCAGTTCTTC | CASSLESSGSNEQFF
TRBJ2-3 | - | TRBV7-9 | TRBD2 | TGTGCCAGCAGCCCCCAGGGACTAGAAACAGATACGCAGTATTTT | CASSPQGLETDTQYF
TRBJ2-1 | once | TRBV5-1 | - | TGCGCCAGCAGCTTGAAAGCGGAGCCCTACAATGAGCAGTTCTTC | CASSLKAEPYNEQFF
TRBJ1-2 | once | TRBV11-1 | TRBD1 | TGTGCCAGCAGCCTCGACAGGGTATCGAATGGCTACACCTTC | CASSLDRVSNGYTF
TRBJ2-7 | - | TRBV5-1 | TRBD2 | TGCGCCAGCAGCTTGGAGGGGACTAGCGGGGTAAGGGACGAGCAGTACTTC | CASSLEGTSGVRDEQYF
TRBJ2-3 | once | TRBV5-1 | TRBD2 | TGCGCCAGCAGGAGGGAGGGCCGGCCAGATACGCAGTATTTT | CASRREGRPDTQYF
TRBJ2-3 | few | TRBV10-3 | - | TGTGCCATCAGTGGGGTGGGAGTAAGAGATACGCAGTATTTT | CAISGVGVRDTQYF
TRBJ1-2 | - | TRBV27 | TRBD1 | TGTGCCAGCACCCGGACAGGGGCCCGATATGGCTACACCTTC | CASTRTGARYGYTF
TRBJ1-6 | - | TRBV21-1 | - | TGTGCCAGCAGCAAGGGAGTTGGCGGGGTAAGCTCCTATAATTCACCCCTCCACTTT | CASSKGVGGVSSYNSPLHF
TRBJ1-1 | - | TRBV28 | - | TGTGCCAGCAGTTTTAGGACAGAAGCTTTCTTT | CASSFRTEAFF
TRBJ1-4 | - | TRBV20-1 | TRBD1 | TGCAGTGCTAGTGCGGACAGGGCCGAAAAACTGTTTTTT | CSASADRAEKLFF
TRBJ2-1 | - | TRBV10-1 | - | TGCGCCAGCAGTGGACAGGCAAATGAGCAGTTCTTC | CASSGQANEQFF
TRBJ2-7 | once | TRBV12-3/TRBV12-4 | TRBD1 | TGTGCCAGCAGCCTCCGGGACAGCTACGAGCAGTACTTC | CASSLRDSYEQYF
TRBJ2-3 | once | TRBV27 | TRBD1 | TGTGCCAGCAGTCGGACAGGGGTAGGAGATACGCAGTATTTT | CASSRTGVGDTQYF
TRBJ2-1 | - | TRBV19 | TRBD2 | TGTGCCAGTAGTTGGGGACTAGCGGGAAGGAGTGAGCAGTTCTTC | CASSWGLAGRSEQFF
TRBJ1-2 | - | TRBV5-1 | TRBD1 | TGCGCCAGCAGCCCTGGGACAGGGGCTGGCTACACCTTC | CASSPGTGAGYTF